The present T cell receptor (beta chain) was sequenced within a study of memory CD4+ T cells and cytomegalovirus serostatus (dated by TCRdb to between 2018 and 2021). The study in broad terms: The cohort included approximately 35 healthy adults from Belgium, of whom 9 were CMV seropositive and about 25 were CMV seronegative. To replicate a published TCR-based CMV serostatus classifier, the researchers sequenced the CD4+ memory TCRbeta repertoires of a Belgian cohort whose cytomegalovirus serostatus was known.

A FACSAria II was used to sort memory CD4+ T cells, defined as single viable CD3+CD4+CD8-CD45RO+ cells. CMV serostatus was determined with a Roche Elecsys assay detecting serum IgG against CMV pp150, pp28, p38 and p52. After the samples were thawed, total CD4+ T cells were enriched through positive selection using CD4 magnetic microbeads. The samples came from a different study that was designed specifically to examine the CD4+ T cell memory repertoire. Peripheral blood mononuclear cells were isolated and cryopreserved following standard operating procedures; serum was stored at -80 °C. Staining used CD3-PerCP (BW264/56), CD4-APC (RPA-T4), CD45RO-PE (UCHT1) and CD8-Pacific Orange (3B5) antibodies, with Sytox blue excluding non-viable cells. What the authors observed across the whole study: CMV serostatus prediction reached a median bootstrapped AUC of around 0.95 with the original framework and 0.91 with a US-trained random forest. Of under 200 previously reported CMV-associated TCRbeta sequences, approximately 70 appeared in the CD4+ memory repertoires, each in one to five individuals. The results were interpreted as suggesting that the CMV-associated TCR signature is largely present in the CD4+ memory repertoire. Only CD4+CD45RO+ memory cells were sequenced, in contrast to the original study, which included naive and memory CD4+ and CD8+ populations. The original-framework classifier achieved a median bootstrapped AUC of around 0.95 with a 95% CI of 0.76-1.00 on the Belgian cohort.

Trimming accounts for 5 bases at V and 2 bases at J, while the number of junction bases matched to no gene is 15. There are 18 amino acids in the CDR3, from cysteine to phenylalanine inclusive. The sequence is cut down to CDR3 DNA, 54 bases in frame from base 1. CDR1 and CDR2 were assigned from the germline V gene as SGHAT and FQNNGV. The Quick-DNA Microprep Kit was used to extract genomic DNA from the sorted cells. Amplification of TCRbeta DNA was done with the immunoSEQ hsTCRbeta kit, following the protocol from the manufacturer. An Illumina MiSeq instrument was used to sequence the TCRbeta libraries. Concerning the study's data processing: Following removal of out-of-frame sequences, about 2,200,000 distinct TCRbeta sequences were retained, with an average of approximately 64,000 per individual. Each individual was scored by the count of about 150 previously reported CMV-associated TCRbeta sequences and the total productive distinct TCRbeta count. A beta-binomial model was reimplemented in Python, and scikit-learn random forests with default parameters were trained on US cohort data. Classifier performance on the Belgian cohort was reported as the median AUC with percentile confidence intervals calculated over 10,000 bootstrap iterations. Held by TCRdb, this immuneACCESS table contains in-frame sequences only and omits some clones. Under half of the omission traces to an unresolved V gene where checked; the cause of the rest is unknown. D and trimming were read from the DNA, whereas the V and J calls and clone size are those reported in that table. The sample has over 50,000 clones on record, approximately 78% of them singletons. The top ten clones comprise 0.88% of the sample.

Concerning this clone itself: Its antigen has not been determined. It has no much larger one-base neighbor in the sample; base qualities were not kept.

This chain joins TRBV11-2 to TRBJ2-7, and TRBD2 matches 10 of the central bases. This clonotype was obtained from an adult in good health and CMV-seronegative. Sequencing was performed on memory CD4+ T cells from blood. At the DNA level, the sequence is TGTGCCAGCAGCCCCCTCGGGCGGGCTAGCGGGAGAACCTACGAGCAGTACTTC. This sequence encodes CASSPLGRASGRTYEQYF.